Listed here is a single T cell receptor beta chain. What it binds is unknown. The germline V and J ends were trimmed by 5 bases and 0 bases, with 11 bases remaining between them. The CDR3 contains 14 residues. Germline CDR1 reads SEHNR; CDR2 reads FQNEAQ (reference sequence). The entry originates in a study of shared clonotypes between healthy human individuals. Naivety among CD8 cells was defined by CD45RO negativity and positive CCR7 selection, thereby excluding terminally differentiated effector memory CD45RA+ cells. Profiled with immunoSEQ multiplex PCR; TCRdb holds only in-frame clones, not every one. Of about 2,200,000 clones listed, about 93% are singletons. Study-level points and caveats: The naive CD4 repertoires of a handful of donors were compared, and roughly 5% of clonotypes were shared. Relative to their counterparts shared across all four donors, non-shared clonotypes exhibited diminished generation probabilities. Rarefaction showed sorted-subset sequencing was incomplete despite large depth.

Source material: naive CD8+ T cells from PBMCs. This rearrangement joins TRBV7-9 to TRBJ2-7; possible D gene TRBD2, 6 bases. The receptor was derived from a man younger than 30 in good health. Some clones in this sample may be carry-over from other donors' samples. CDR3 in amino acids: CASSPHGGSYEQYF. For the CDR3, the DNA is TGTGCCAGCAGCCCCCACGGGGGCTCCTACGAGCAGTACTTC.